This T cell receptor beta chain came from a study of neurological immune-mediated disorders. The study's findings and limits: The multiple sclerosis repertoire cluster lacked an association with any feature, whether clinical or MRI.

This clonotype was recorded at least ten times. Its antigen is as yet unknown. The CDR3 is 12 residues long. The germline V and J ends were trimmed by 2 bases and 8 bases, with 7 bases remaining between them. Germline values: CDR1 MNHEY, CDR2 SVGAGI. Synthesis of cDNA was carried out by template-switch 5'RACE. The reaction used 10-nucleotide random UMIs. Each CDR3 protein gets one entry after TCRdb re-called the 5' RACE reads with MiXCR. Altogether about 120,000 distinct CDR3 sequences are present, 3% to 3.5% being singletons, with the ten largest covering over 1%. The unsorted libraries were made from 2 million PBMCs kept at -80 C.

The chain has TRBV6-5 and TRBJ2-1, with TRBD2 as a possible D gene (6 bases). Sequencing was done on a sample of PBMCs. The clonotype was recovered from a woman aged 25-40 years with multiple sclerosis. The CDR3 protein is CASSYGGDEQFF. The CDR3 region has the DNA TGTGCCAGCAGTTACGGCGGGGATGAGCAGTTCTTC.